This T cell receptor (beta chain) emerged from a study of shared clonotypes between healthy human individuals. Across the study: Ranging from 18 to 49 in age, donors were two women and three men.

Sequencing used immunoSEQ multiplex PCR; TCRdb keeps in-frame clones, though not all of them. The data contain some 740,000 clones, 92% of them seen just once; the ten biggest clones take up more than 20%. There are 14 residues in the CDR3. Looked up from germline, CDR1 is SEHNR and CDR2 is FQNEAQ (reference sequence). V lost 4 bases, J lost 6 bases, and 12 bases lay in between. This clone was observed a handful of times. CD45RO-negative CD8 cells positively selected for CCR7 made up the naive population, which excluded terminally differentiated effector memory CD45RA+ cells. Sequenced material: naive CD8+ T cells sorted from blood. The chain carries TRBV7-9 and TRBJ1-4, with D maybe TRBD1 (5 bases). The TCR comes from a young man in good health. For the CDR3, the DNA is TGTGCCAGCAGCTCGCAGGGTTTAGATGAAAAACTGTTTTTT. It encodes CASSSQGLDEKLFF.